This T cell receptor (beta chain) was sequenced in a study of T cells in localized non-small cell lung cancer. Trimming shortened V by 4 bases and J by 7 bases, and 14 bases separated the two germline ends. The CDR3 has 15 amino acids. CDR1 is MDHEN, CDR2 SYDVKM, per germline. Method: immunoSEQ multiplex PCR; TCRdb's copy keeps in-frame clones and lacks some. The profile shows tens of thousands of clones, roughly 89% of them singletons. The sequence came from a woman aged 40-69 years with stage I lung adenocarcinoma. The chain joins TRBV28 to TRBJ1-6; D possibly corresponds to TRBD1 (6 bases). Specimen: peripheral blood, collected before any cancer treatment. The CDR3 DNA reads TGTGCCAGCAGTTCCCCCGGGGGGCGGAATTCACCCCTCCACTTT. Its protein product is CASSSPGGRNSPLHF.